What follows are 7 T cell receptor beta chains derived from one specimen sequenced in a study of blood T cell repertoires in COVID-19. TCRdb keeps only in-frame clones here, not all; method: immunoSEQ multiplex PCR. The data contain some 250,000 clones, about 87% of them seen just once; the ten biggest clones take up roughly 5%. Specimen: peripheral blood. The receptors shown here come from an older woman with COVID-19, enrolled during active disease.

The CDR3 region is CASSLVPTSGRNEQFF. CDR3 sequence (DNA): TGTGCCAGCAGCTTAGTGCCGACTAGCGGGAGGAATGAGCAGTTCTTC. The chain joins TRBV7-2 to TRBJ2-1; 13 bases match TRBD2. CDR1 is SGHTA, CDR2 FQGNSA, per germline. The CDR3 covers 16 residues. The V and J ends lost 1 base and 7 bases, in that order; junction bases with no gene match: 4.

This clone was seen a handful of times. The chain uses TRBV27 and TRBJ1-1; D gene unclear. Trimming removed 1 base at V and 0 bases at J, with 9 bases between. CDR3 length: 15 residues. Germline values: CDR1 MNHEY, CDR2 SMNVEV (reference sequence). The CDR3 region has the DNA TGTGCCAGCAGTTTATGGGCAGCCTTGAACACTGAAGCTTTCTTT. It specifies CASSLWAALNTEAFF.

The chain couples TRBV5-6 to TRBJ2-2, with D perhaps matching TRBD2 (6 bases). The CDR3 has 16 amino acids. Germline CDR1 and CDR2: SGHDT and YYEEEE. Trimming took off 0 bases at V and 2 bases at J, with 11 bases between the two ends. CDR3: CASSLGERANTGELFF. CDR3 coding DNA: TGTGCCAGCAGCTTGGGGGAGCGGGCAAACACCGGGGAGCTGTTTTTT. The whole variable domain, filled in from reference TRBV5-6 and TRBJ2-2, reads DAGVTQSPTHLIKTRGQQVTLRCSPKSGHDTVSWYQQALGQGPQFIFQYYEEEERQRGNFPDRFSGHQFPNYSSELNVNALLLGDSALYLCASSLGERANTGELFFGEGSRLTVL.

This rearrangement joins TRBV30 to TRBJ2-5; perhaps TRBD1 as D (5 bases). The germline V gene encodes CDR1 GTSNPN and CDR2 SVGIG (reference sequence). The CDR3 spans 13 residues. V was cut by 3 bases and J by 6 bases, with 14 bases left in between. The chain's CDR3 is CAWSPGRGQTQYF. CDR3 bases: TGTGCCTGGAGCCCTGGTAGGGGTCAGACCCAGTACTTC. The entire variable domain, with the rest obtained from reference TRBV30 and TRBJ2-5, is as follows: SQTIHQWPATLVQPVGSPLSLECTVEGTSNPNLYWYRQAAGRGLQLLFYSVGIGQISSEVPQNLSASRPQDRQFILSSKKLLLSDSGFYLCAWSPGRGQTQYFGPGTRLLVL.

This clone occurred a few times. The CDR3 loop is CASSLGASGVTGELFF. CDR3 DNA: TGTGCCAGCAGCTTAGGGGCATCGGGAGTCACCGGGGAGCTGTTTTTT. This chain connects TRBV11-2 to TRBJ2-2, with a tentative D call TRBD2 (6 bases). Trimming removed 1 base at V and 4 bases at J, with 13 bases between. The CDR3 covers 16 residues. Germline V CDR1 and CDR2: SGHAT, FQNNGV.

This rearrangement joins TRBV2 to TRBJ2-1, with D possibly matching TRBD1 (5 bases). The CDR3 spans 16 residues. Per the germline V gene, CDR1 is SNHLY and CDR2 is FYNNEI. V lost 4 bases to trimming and J lost 6 bases, with 19 bases between them. The CDR3 nucleotides are TGTGCCAGCAGTGGTGGGGCTCTAGATATCCGCAATGAGCAGTTCTTC. Its translation is CASSGGALDIRNEQFF.

The chain recombines TRBV25-1 with TRBJ2-4; D not certain. Germline V gene lookup returns CDR1 MGHDK and CDR2 SYGVNS. This CDR3 is built from 16 residues. V was cut by 4 bases and J by 0 bases, with 13 bases left in between. The CDR3: CASSGWPLLAKNIQYF. The DNA of the CDR3 is TGTGCCAGCAGTGGATGGCCATTGCTAGCCAAAAACATTCAGTACTTC.